The 26 T cell receptor beta chains in this list originate from one sample, sequenced in a study of CD8+ T cells in alopecia areata. Reverse transcription of extracted RNA yielded cDNA, which provided the sequencing template. Clones were read by immunoSEQ multiplex PCR, and TCRdb kept only the in-frame ones, dropping some. Of about 39,000 clones detected, around 71% appear once; the ten largest clones hold 20% to 25%. Stated treatment: oral pan-JAK inhibitor, 5-10 mg twice daily. Sample: CD8+ T cells sorted from blood, taken at week 4, from a patient treated with tofacitinib. Receptors originate from a human donor with alopecia areata.

This clone was seen a few times. This chain connects TRBV29-1 to TRBJ2-7; 9 bases are shared with TRBD1. This CDR3 contains 13 residues. Germline V gene sequence: CDR1 SQVTM, CDR2 ANQGSEA. The V and J ends lost 6 bases and 4 bases, in that order; junction bases with no gene match: 7. The CDR3 DNA follows: TGCAGCGTCGTGGACAGGGGATCTTACGAGCAGTACTTC. Protein product: CSVVDRGSYEQYF.

The chain employs TRBV7-8 and TRBJ1-5; TRBD1 agrees at 9 bases. The CDR3 contains 15 residues. V dropped 5 bases and J dropped 5; count of bases not matched to a gene: 7. Germline CDR1 SGHVS, CDR2 FQNEAQ. The CDR3 DNA follows: TGTGCCAGCAGCCCGGGGACAGGGAGTCATCAGCCCCAGCATTTT. Protein: CASSPGTGSHQPQHF.

This clone appeared a few times. The chain is built from TRBV29-1 and TRBJ2-5, with D possibly called TRBD1 or TRBD2 (5 bases each). Germline CDR1 is SQVTM and CDR2 is ANQGSEA. The CDR3 has 14 amino acids. The V end was cut by 2 bases, the J end by 6 bases, with 16 bases between. CDR3: CSVELARGRQTQYF. DNA for the CDR3: TGCAGCGTTGAATTGGCGAGGGGTCGTCAGACCCAGTACTTC.

The rearrangement joins TRBV30 to TRBJ2-1; unclear D gene. Trimming shortened V by 3 bases and J by 2 bases, and 14 bases separated the two germline ends. The CDR3 is 15 amino acids. The germline CDR1 and CDR2 sequences are GTSNPN and SVGIG (reference sequence). The chain's CDR3 is CAWSADDGTYNEQFF. The CDR3 region has the DNA TGTGCCTGGAGCGCCGACGACGGAACCTACAATGAGCAGTTCTTC.

The rearrangement joins TRBV5-1 to TRBJ1-6; D call uncertain. This CDR3 contains 13 residues. Germline values: CDR1 SGHRS, CDR2 YFSETQ. With 0 bases removed from V and 12 bases from J, the gap between germline ends came to 10 bases. The CDR3 spells CASSLATGKPLHF. The DNA for the CDR3 is TGCGCCAGCAGCTTGGCTACGGGAAAACCCCTCCACTTT.

This clone was picked up a small number of times. The chain is built from TRBV5-1 and TRBJ2-1; D gene unclear. V lost 5 bases, J lost 5 bases, and 17 bases lay in between. The CDR3 loop spans 15 amino acids. CDR1 is SGHRS, CDR2 YFSETQ, per germline. The CDR3 protein is CASRSRVRADNEQFF. Here the CDR3 DNA reads TGCGCCAGCAGGTCTAGGGTAAGGGCCGACAATGAGCAGTTCTTC.

V and J are TRBV6-5 and TRBJ2-3; the D is unclear. CDR1 MNHEY and CDR2 SVGAGI come from the germline V gene. V lost 7 bases and J 6 bases, leaving 5 bases between the germline ends. There are 10 residues in the CDR3. This chain's CDR3 is CASMADTQYF. CDR3 bases: TGTGCCAGCATGGCCGATACGCAGTATTTT.

This clone showed up just a few times. The chain links TRBV7-9 to TRBJ1-4; D is unresolved. The V end lost 0 bases, the J end lost 5 bases, and 7 bases lay between the germline ends. Germline assignment: CDR1 SEHNR and CDR2 FQNEAQ (reference sequence). The CDR3 length is 14 residues. CDR3 protein: CASSLAISNEKLFF. CDR3 nucleotide sequence: TGTGCCAGCAGCTTAGCGATCTCGAATGAAAAACTGTTTTTT.

This chain connects TRBV29-1 to TRBJ2-1; no reliable D call. Germline V gene sequence: CDR1 SQVTM, CDR2 ANQGSEA. The germline V and J ends were trimmed by 6 bases and 4 bases, with 19 bases remaining between them. CDR3 length equals 15 residues. The chain's CDR3 is CSVHLTGIGYNEQFF. The DNA for the CDR3 is TGCAGCGTCCATCTAACGGGTATAGGATACAATGAGCAGTTCTTC.

This clone was found a few times. The chain uses TRBV7-9 and TRBJ2-3; possible D gene TRBD1, 5 bases. CDR1 and CDR2 (germline): SEHNR, FQNEAQ (reference sequence). This CDR3 has 15 residues. V shed 5 bases and J shed 2 bases, with 14 bases lying between them. CDR3 amino acids: CASSPPTEYTDTQYF. In DNA, the CDR3 is TGTGCCAGCAGCCCCCCGACAGAGTACACAGATACGCAGTATTTT.

The chain recombines TRBV13 with TRBJ2-7, with D perhaps TRBD1 (6 bases). Germline V CDR1 and CDR2: PRHDT, FYEKMQ (reference sequence). Between the trimmed V and J ends, which lost 0 bases and 5 bases, there was a span of 11 bases. CDR3 length equals 14 residues. The CDR3 bases are TGTGCCAGCAGCTTAGGCGCAGGGGTCAACGAGCAGTACTTC. Translating it yields CASSLGAGVNEQYF.

In DNA, the CDR3 is TGTGCCACCAGCAGAGCACTAGCGGGCGACTTTGAGCAGTACTTC. It is translated as CATSRALAGDFEQYF. The chain employs TRBV15 and TRBJ2-7; 9 bases are a match to TRBD2. The junction had 8 bases not matched to a gene; V was cut back by 1 base and J by 7 bases. The CDR3 covers 15 residues. Germline CDR1 and CDR2: LNHNV and YYDKDF (reference sequence).

This clone was detected only a few times. This sequence joins TRBV19 and TRBJ2-4; D call uncertain. V was pared by 1 base and J by 7 bases, with 14 bases between. This CDR3 spans 15 amino acids. Germline CDR1 is LNHDA and CDR2 is SQIVND (reference sequence). As DNA, the CDR3 is TGTGCCAGTAGTATAGGAACGGGCCCTCTGAACATTCAGTACTTC. It is translated as CASSIGTGPLNIQYF.

This rearrangement joins TRBV29-1 to TRBJ2-5; D remains unclear. The CDR3 length is 16 residues. The germline V gene encodes CDR1 SQVTM and CDR2 ANQGSEA. V dropped 1 base and J dropped 2 bases, with 17 bases sitting between them. The CDR3 protein is CSVEGPKNVGQETQYF. CDR3 nucleotides: TGCAGCGTTGAAGGACCAAAAAACGTCGGGCAAGAGACCCAGTACTTC.

The V gene is TRBV15, the J gene TRBJ2-1, with 11 bases identical to TRBD1. This CDR3 contains 14 residues. V shed 8 bases and J 6 bases; nucleotides not matched to a gene: 6. Germline V gene sequence: CDR1 LNHNV, CDR2 YYDKDF (reference sequence). This CDR3 reads CATEVGTGGNEQFF. CDR3 DNA: TGTGCCACCGAGGTAGGGACAGGGGGCAATGAGCAGTTCTTC.

This clone was counted a few times. The chain uses TRBV5-6 and TRBJ2-4; perhaps TRBD2 as D (5 bases). Per germline, CDR1 SGHDT and CDR2 YYEEEE. The CDR3 contains 15 residues. V was cut by 7 bases and J by 0 bases, with 14 bases left in between. The CDR3: CASSLGGPAKNIQYF. The CDR3 DNA is TGTGCCAGCTCATTGGGCGGGCCAGCCAAAAACATTCAGTACTTC.

This clone was seen once. The DNA for the CDR3 is TGTGCCAGCACCTCTCTGTCGGACTACACCGGGGAGCTGTTTTTT. Translation: CASTSLSDYTGELFF. The chain joins TRBV6-5 to TRBJ2-2; possible D gene TRBD2, 5 bases. Germline V gives CDR1 MNHEY, CDR2 SVGAGI. V lost 7 bases, J lost 3 bases, and 15 bases lay in between. This CDR3 is 15 amino acids long.

This clone was detected only a few times. The chain couples TRBV29-1 to TRBJ2-7; D is uncertain. The CDR3 extends over 11 amino acids. Germline values: CDR1 SQVTM, CDR2 ANQGSEA. V was cut by 4 bases and J by 4 bases, with 8 bases left in between. The CDR3 is CSVAGQYEQYF. For the CDR3, the DNA is TGCAGCGTTGCCGGCCAGTACGAGCAGTACTTC.

The V and J genes are TRBV9 and TRBJ1-1; perhaps TRBD1 as D (5 bases). The CDR3 is 13 residues long. V lost 0 bases and J lost 4, with 7 bases in between. From germline, CDR1 is SGDLS and CDR2 YYNGEE. Here the CDR3 DNA reads TGTGCCAGCAGCGTAGAGCAGGGCACTGAAGCTTTCTTT. Translated, it gives CASSVEQGTEAFF.

The chain has TRBV7-2 and TRBJ2-2; 10 bases are a match to TRBD1. The CDR3 extends over 17 amino acids. With V trimmed by 3 bases and J by 6 bases, 10 bases remained unmatched. Germline V gene lookup returns CDR1 SGHTA and CDR2 FQGNSA. CDR3 amino acids: CASSLGTGAYRPGELFF. The CDR3 DNA is TGTGCCAGCAGCTTGGGGACAGGGGCGTATCGGCCCGGGGAGCTGTTTTTT.

This chain uses TRBV14 with TRBJ2-7; 9 bases match TRBD1. The CDR3 runs to 13 residues. CDR1 is SGHDN, CDR2 FVKESK, per germline. The ends lost 4 bases at V and 5 bases at J; junction bases unmatched: 3. Written as DNA, the CDR3 is TGTGCCAGCAGCCGCGGACAGGGGCACGAGCAGTACTTC. The encoded protein is CASSRGQGHEQYF.

This rearrangement joins TRBV5-1 to TRBJ2-7, with D perhaps TRBD2 (6 bases). The CDR3 loop spans 13 amino acids. Germline V gives CDR1 SGHRS, CDR2 YFSETQ. Between the trimmed V and J ends, which lost 0 bases and 5 bases, there was a span of 9 bases. This CDR3 is CASSLGRGDEQYF. CDR3 bases: TGCGCCAGCAGCTTGGGGCGGGGAGACGAGCAGTACTTC. The variable domain in full, completed from reference TRBV5-1 and TRBJ2-7, reads KAGVTQTPRYLIKTRGQQVTLSCSPISGHRSVSWYQQTPGQGLQFLFEYFSETQRNKGNFPGRFSGRQFSNSRSEMNVSTLELGDSALYLCASSLGRGDEQYFGPGTRLTVT.

The chain uses TRBV30 and TRBJ1-6, with 10 bases aligning to TRBD1. CDR3 length equals 14 residues. Germline V lookup: CDR1 GTSNPN, CDR2 SVGIG (reference sequence). Germline trimming cut 1 base from V and 10 bases from J; bases unmatched to any gene: 4. Here the CDR3 reads CAWSAGTGDSPLHF. In DNA, the CDR3 is TGTGCCTGGAGTGCGGGGACAGGGGACTCACCCCTCCACTTT. The full variable domain, its missing parts supplied by reference TRBV30 and TRBJ1-6, is SQTIHQWPATLVQPVGSPLSLECTVEGTSNPNLYWYRQAAGRGLQLLFYSVGIGQISSEVPQNLSASRPQDRQFILSSKKLLLSDSGFYLCAWSAGTGDSPLHFGNGTRLTVT.

The chain carries TRBV30 and TRBJ2-3; perhaps TRBD2 as D (5 bases). Germline-derived CDR1 and CDR2 are GTSNPN and SVGIG (reference sequence). With 5 bases removed from V and 4 bases from J, the gap between germline ends came to 13 bases. There are 13 residues in the CDR3. The CDR3 here is CAWLGDWADTQYF. The CDR3 DNA is TGTGCCTGGCTCGGGGATTGGGCAGATACGCAGTATTTT.

The chain recombines TRBV29-1 with TRBJ2-7; TRBD1 agrees at 7 bases. Unmatched junction bases numbered 6, after V lost 0 bases and J lost 1 base. The CDR3 extends over 15 amino acids. The germline CDR1 and CDR2 sequences are SQVTM and ANQGSEA. CDR3 protein: CSVEDPDRTSYEQYF. CDR3 in DNA: TGCAGCGTTGAAGATCCGGACAGGACTTCCTACGAGCAGTACTTC.

The CDR3, as DNA: TGTGCCAGCAGTTTTTCGGGGAGCAATGAGCAGTTCTTC. It encodes CASSFSGSNEQFF. The chain combines TRBV27 with TRBJ2-1, with a weak D call TRBD2 (5 bases). Germline V gives CDR1 MNHEY, CDR2 SMNVEV (reference sequence). Trimming cost V 3 bases and J 6 bases, with 9 bases left between them. The CDR3 runs to 13 residues.